This T cell receptor (beta chain) was obtained from a study of blood T cell repertoires in COVID-19. Study-level information: Sources were T cells, B-cell-depleted T cells, or PBMCs; the material itself was cDNA or gDNA.

The length of the CDR3 is 15 residues. The V gene's germline CDR1 is LNHNV and CDR2 YYDKDF (reference sequence). Unmatched junction bases numbered 6, after V lost 5 bases and J lost 4 bases. In the authors' workflow: Reference gene primer amplification yielded estimated nucleated cell counts. Sequencing used immunoSEQ multiplex PCR; TCRdb keeps in-frame clones, though not all of them. D and trimming come from the DNA, and the V and J calls and clone size come from that table. The data show roughly 180,000 clones, roughly 80% seen once. Grouping used clinical history reported by participants in a survey and questionnaire. The study counted Cohort 3 donors as recovered given two negative PCRs, clearance, or symptom resolution.

The sequencing input was PBMCs or T cells enriched from blood (not recorded which). The gene calls are TRBV15 and TRBJ2-2; TRBD1 matches at 8 bases. This receptor was taken from a man over 45 who had recovered from COVID-19. The DNA for the CDR3 is TGTGCCACCAGCTCCCGACAGGGGATCACCGGGGAGCTGTTTTTT. It codes for CATSSRQGITGELFF.